These 30 T cell receptor beta chains were all obtained from the same sample, sequenced in a study of blood T cell repertoires in COVID-19 (TCRdb year 2020). Library creation used the immunoSEQ multiplex PCR assay. What TCRdb holds here is the immuneACCESS table cut down to in-frame rearrangements. Part of the clones is not present; checked against another copy, under half of the missing clones reflect an unresolved V gene, and the others are unexplained. Present in this sample are 200,000 to 250,000 clones, just over 85% of which were seen just once. The top ten clones comprise around 4.5% of the sample. Sample: peripheral blood. The receptors were sampled from a man over 45 with acute or convalescent COVID-19.

This chain joins TRBV19 and TRBJ1-5; D ambiguous. This CDR3 has 16 residues. Trimming pared 7 bases from V and 0 bases from J, leaving 16 bases between. Germline V gene lookup returns CDR1 LNHDA and CDR2 SQIVND (reference sequence). The CDR3 spells CASIRSGGNSNQPQHF. In nucleotides, the CDR3 is TGTGCCAGTATAAGGTCCGGCGGTAATAGCAATCAGCCCCAGCATTTT.

J is TRBJ1-2 and V is TRBV6-5; a possible D gene is TRBD1 (6 bases). CDR3 length: 13 residues. Trimming shortened V by 8 bases and J by 7 bases, and 17 bases separated the two germline ends. CDR1 and CDR2 (germline): MNHEY, SVGAGI. The CDR3 region is CASGTGQSSGYTF. DNA of the CDR3: TGTGCCAGCGGGACGGGACAATCGAGTGGCTACACCTTC.

The gene calls are TRBV9 and TRBJ1-4; 7 nucleotides agree with TRBD1. This CDR3 spans 15 amino acids. Trimming at V came to 2 bases and at J to 5 bases, leaving 6 bases not matched to a gene. The germline gives CDR1 SGDLS, CDR2 YYNGEE. The DNA of the CDR3 is TGTGCCAGCAGCGTTCGGCCAGGGGGAAATGAAAAACTGTTTTTT. It encodes CASSVRPGGNEKLFF. Supplemented by reference TRBV9 and TRBJ1-4, the full variable domain reads DSGVTQTPKHLITATGQRVTLRCSPRSGDLSVYWYQQSLDQGLQFLIQYYNGEERAKGNILERFSAQQFPDLHSELNLSSLELGDSALYFCASSVRPGGNEKLFFGSGTQLSVL.

This chain uses TRBV7-3 with TRBJ1-1; a possible D gene is TRBD1 (6 bases). Germline V gene sequence: CDR1 SGHTA, CDR2 FQGTGA. CDR3 size: 15 residues. V dropped 2 bases and J dropped 0 bases, with 10 bases sitting between them. The CDR3 DNA reads as TGTGCCAGCAGCTTACATCAGGGGATGAACACTGAAGCTTTCTTT. It yields the protein CASSLHQGMNTEAFF.

The V call is TRBV7-2, the J call TRBJ2-7; possible D gene TRBD1, 6 bases. Germline assignment: CDR1 SGHTA and CDR2 FQGNSA. V dropped 2 bases and J dropped 6 bases, with 11 bases sitting between them. The CDR3 contains 13 residues. CDR3 nucleotides: TGTGCCAGCAGCTTACTCAGGGGTGGCGAGCAGTACTTC. This translates into CASSLLRGGEQYF.

The chain joins TRBV5-1 to TRBJ2-3; D is possibly TRBD1 (6 bases). The ends were cut back, 0 bases at V and 3 bases at J, with 14 bases in the middle. The CDR3 runs to 16 residues. Germline CDR1 SGHRS, CDR2 YFSETQ. In DNA form, the CDR3 reads TGCGCCAGCAGCTTGGGGGCCCAGGGGTTGACAGATACGCAGTATTTT. It encodes CASSLGAQGLTDTQYF.

This clone occurred once. This chain connects TRBV4-1 to TRBJ1-5; TRBD1 is a possible D gene (5 bases). With 1 base removed from V and 0 bases from J, the gap between germline ends came to 13 bases. The germline gives CDR1 MGHRA, CDR2 YSYEKL. This CDR3 comprises 17 residues. The CDR3 spells CASSQATAGNSNQPQHF. The DNA of the CDR3 is TGCGCCAGCAGCCAAGCTACGGCAGGGAATAGCAATCAGCCCCAGCATTTT.

The chain couples TRBV4-2 to TRBJ1-5, with 9 bases matching TRBD1. Germline V gene data show CDR1 as LGHNA and CDR2 as YNFKEQ. With V trimmed by 4 bases and J by 2 bases, 6 bases remained unmatched. CDR3 length: 16 amino acids. CDR3 nucleotides: TGTGCCAGCAGCCCGGAGGACAGGGGACGCAATCAGCCCCAGCATTTT. Translating it yields CASSPEDRGRNQPQHF.

DNA for the CDR3: TGTGCCAGCAGCGTAGACAGGCCCAACACCGGGGAGCTGTTTTTT. Amino acid sequence: CASSVDRPNTGELFF. The V gene is TRBV9, the J gene TRBJ2-2; D perhaps matches TRBD1 (5 bases). The CDR3 runs 15 residues. The V gene lost 0 bases and the J gene lost 2 bases, with 8 bases spanning the gap. From germline, CDR1 is SGDLS and CDR2 YYNGEE.

J is TRBJ1-5 and V is TRBV2, with D uncertain. Trimming took 6 bases from V and 4 from J, leaving 13 bases between them. CDR1 is SNHLY, CDR2 FYNNEI, per germline. The CDR3 covers 14 residues. CDR3 protein: CASRTRTGNQPQHF. Here the CDR3 DNA reads TGTGCCAGCAGGACCCGGACGGGAAATCAGCCCCAGCATTTT.

CDR3 bases: TGTGCCAGCAGTCCTGATACGACAGGGTACGAGCAGTACTTC. It specifies CASSPDTTGYEQYF. The rearrangement joins TRBV14 to TRBJ2-7; TRBD1 matches 7 bases. Per germline, CDR1 SGHDN and CDR2 FVKESK. The CDR3 has 14 amino acids. Losses at the gene ends were 6 bases for V and 4 bases for J; bases not matched to a gene: 9. Full variable domain (remainder filled in from reference TRBV14 and TRBJ2-7): EAGVTQFPSHSVIEKGQTVTLRCDPISGHDNLYWYRRVMGKEIKFLLHFVKESKQDESGMPNNRFLAERTGGTYSTLKVQPAELEDSGVYFCASSPDTTGYEQYFGPGTRLTVT.

The rearrangement uses TRBV2 and TRBJ1-5, with D perhaps TRBD1 (6 bases). The germline CDR1 and CDR2 sequences are SNHLY and FYNNEI. V was pared by 4 bases and J by 3 bases, with 10 bases between. This CDR3 region has 14 residues. CDR3 coding DNA: TGTGCCAGCAGTGCCCGGACAGCCAATCAGCCCCAGCATTTT. The encoded protein is CASSARTANQPQHF. Full variable domain (missing parts from reference TRBV2 and TRBJ1-5): EPEVTQTPSHQVTQMGQEVILRCVPISNHLYFYWYRQILGQKVEFLVSFYNNEISEKSEIFDDQFSVERPDGSNFTLKIRSTKLEDSAMYFCASSARTANQPQHFGDGTRLSIL.

CDR3 amino acids: CATSEGAQPQHF. In DNA form, the CDR3 reads TGTGCCACCAGTGAGGGGGCTCAGCCCCAGCATTTT. This chain links TRBV24-1 with TRBJ1-5, with D possibly matching TRBD1 (6 bases). The CDR3 runs 12 residues. Germline V lookup: CDR1 KGHDR, CDR2 SFDVKD. The V end lost 4 bases, the J end lost 6 bases, and 6 bases lay between the germline ends.

This clone appeared a single time. The rearrangement uses TRBV25-1 and TRBJ1-1; no reliable D call. The CDR3 totals 13 residues. The V end was cut by 4 bases, the J end by 4 bases, with 10 bases between. CDR1 and CDR2 from the germline V gene are MGHDK and SYGVNS. The CDR3 DNA reads as TGTGCCAGCAGTGGAGGGATCGGCACTGAAGCTTTCTTT. As protein: CASSGGIGTEAFF. The full variable domain, its missing parts supplied by reference TRBV25-1 and TRBJ1-1, is EADIYQTPRYLVIGTGKKITLECSQTMGHDKMYWYQQDPGMELHLIHYSYGVNSTEKGDLSSESTVSRIRTEHFPLTLESARPSHTSQYLCASSGGIGTEAFFGQGTRLTVV.

This clone appeared a few times. The V and J genes are TRBV12-3 or TRBV12-4 and TRBJ2-1; D gene uncertain. V dropped 3 bases and J dropped 5 bases, with 8 bases sitting between them. The CDR3 has 13 amino acids. The CDR3 DNA sequence: TGTGCCAGCAGTTTGGGCACCAACAATGAGCAGTTCTTC. It encodes CASSLGTNNEQFF.

Only a few counts were recorded for this clone. The V call is TRBV25-1, the J call TRBJ1-6; D ambiguous. This CDR3 has 13 residues. Looked up from germline, CDR1 is MGHDK and CDR2 is SYGVNS. V lost 6 bases, J lost 8 bases, and 11 bases lay in between. This CDR3 is CASRGGPYSPLHF. The CDR3 nucleotides are TGTGCCAGCAGAGGAGGACCCTATTCACCCCTCCACTTT.

V is TRBV5-1 and J is TRBJ1-3; D is unclear. Per germline, CDR1 SGHRS and CDR2 YFSETQ. This CDR3 has 16 residues. The ends were cut back, 2 bases at V and 0 bases at J, with 12 bases in the middle. CDR3 amino acids: CASSLSGLLSGNTIYF. CDR3 coding DNA: TGCGCCAGCAGCTTAAGCGGATTACTCTCTGGAAACACCATATATTTT.

The rearrangement joins TRBV19 to TRBJ2-3, with 10 bases fitting TRBD2. With V trimmed by 5 bases and J by 1 base, 6 bases remained unmatched. The CDR3 is 16 residues long. Germline CDR1 reads LNHDA; CDR2 reads SQIVND (reference sequence). The CDR3 protein is CASSDPGTSGTDTQYF. The CDR3, as DNA: TGTGCCAGTAGTGACCCCGGGACTAGCGGCACAGATACGCAGTATTTT.

This chain connects TRBV11-2 to TRBJ1-2; the D is unclear. CDR3 length: 11 amino acids. Germline V lookup: CDR1 SGHAT, CDR2 FQNNGV. Trimming removed 5 bases at V and 13 bases at J, with 14 bases between. The CDR3 DNA is TGTGCCAGCAGCCCCGGACCGGGGAGCACCTTC. Residues: CASSPGPGSTF.

The V and J genes are TRBV12-3 or TRBV12-4 and TRBJ2-5; D call uncertain. The V end was cut by 9 bases, the J end by 5 bases, with 10 bases between. This CDR3 spans 11 amino acids. Here the CDR3 DNA reads TGTGCCAGTCTGGGCGAGGAGACCCAGTACTTC. It specifies CASLGEETQYF.

This chain connects TRBV7-2 to TRBJ1-5; D call uncertain. Germline CDR1 is SGHTA and CDR2 is FQGNSA. V lost 2 bases, J lost 6 bases, and 14 bases lay in between. This CDR3 is built from 15 residues. The CDR3 DNA sequence: TGTGCCAGCAGCTTAAGGATTGGAGCGGGTCAGCCCCAGCATTTT. Translating it yields CASSLRIGAGQPQHF.

The J gene is TRBJ1-1, the V gene TRBV6-5; D is undetermined. CDR3 length: 11 amino acids. Trimming left V 8 bases short and J 1 base short, with 5 bases between. CDR1 is MNHEY, CDR2 SVGAGI, per germline. The CDR3 loop is CASVQNTEAFF. The CDR3 bases are TGTGCCAGCGTCCAGAACACTGAAGCTTTCTTT.

The chain links TRBV18 to TRBJ1-4, with 7 bases matching TRBD1. Germline V lookup: CDR1 KGHSH, CDR2 LQKENI. V shed 5 bases and J 3 bases; nucleotides not matched to a gene: 3. This CDR3 is 14 amino acids long. CDR3 in DNA: TGTGCCAGCTCAGGGGACAGTCCTAATGAAAAACTGTTTTTT. Translation: CASSGDSPNEKLFF. The variable domain in full, completed from reference TRBV18 and TRBJ1-4, reads NAGVMQNPRHLVRRRGQEARLRCSPMKGHSHVYWYRQLPEEGLKFMVYLQKENIIDESGMPKERFSAEFPKEGPSILRIQQVVRGDSAAYFCASSGDSPNEKLFFGSGTQLSVL.

The chain employs TRBV3-1 (or the pseudogene TRBV3-2) and TRBJ1-5; D is possibly TRBD1 (5 bases). CDR3 length: 14 amino acids. Deletions cut 4 bases from V and 4 bases from J, with 11 bases between. Germline assignment: CDR1 LGHDT and CDR2 YNNKEL (reference sequence). In DNA, the CDR3 is TGTGCCAGCAGCCCAGGCAGGGAAAATCAGCCCCAGCATTTT. Protein: CASSPGRENQPQHF.

This chain links TRBV18 with TRBJ1-1; D may be TRBD1 (6 bases). The CDR3 spans 13 residues. CDR1 is KGHSH, CDR2 LQKENI, per germline. V was shortened by 5 bases and J by 3 bases, with 10 bases between the two germline ends. CDR3 DNA: TGTGCCAGCTCATACGGACAGCACACTGAAGCTTTCTTT. Protein: CASSYGQHTEAFF.

This clone was detected a few times. The chain links TRBV5-1 to TRBJ2-1; TRBD2 matches at 12 bases. The CDR3 consists of 15 residues. With V trimmed by 5 bases and J by 8 bases, 8 bases remained unmatched. Germline CDR1 and CDR2: SGHRS and YFSETQ. The CDR3 sequence: CASRSASGGEDEQFF. DNA for the CDR3: TGCGCCAGCAGGTCCGCTAGCGGGGGGGAAGATGAGCAGTTCTTC.

CDR3 protein: CASSVGSGHSNQPQHF. CDR3 coding DNA: TGTGCCAGCAGCGTAGGGTCCGGACATAGCAATCAGCCCCAGCATTTT. The chain has TRBV9 and TRBJ1-5, with D possibly TRBD1 on 5 matching bases. The CDR3 is made up of 16 amino acids. The V gene's germline CDR1 is SGDLS and CDR2 YYNGEE. V shed 0 bases and J shed 0 bases, with 10 bases lying between them. Complete variable domain (other parts from reference TRBV9 and TRBJ1-5): DSGVTQTPKHLITATGQRVTLRCSPRSGDLSVYWYQQSLDQGLQFLIQYYNGEERAKGNILERFSAQQFPDLHSELNLSSLELGDSALYFCASSVGSGHSNQPQHFGDGTRLSIL.

The chain carries TRBV7-9 and TRBJ2-1; D might be TRBD1 (6 bases). CDR3 length: 15 residues. Germline V gene data show CDR1 as SEHNR and CDR2 as FQNEAQ (reference sequence). Trimming removed 5 bases at V and 1 base at J, with 12 bases between. CDR3 in amino acids: CASSPQGTSYNEQFF. CDR3 bases: TGTGCCAGCAGCCCACAGGGTACATCCTACAATGAGCAGTTCTTC.

The gene calls are TRBV27 and TRBJ1-2; 8 nucleotides align to TRBD1. CDR1 is MNHEY, CDR2 SMNVEV, per germline (reference sequence). J was trimmed by 4 bases and V by 4 bases; bases with no gene match: 5. The CDR3 is 14 amino acids. CDR3 protein: CASSSRTGIYGYTF. As DNA, the CDR3 is TGTGCCAGCAGTTCCAGGACAGGGATCTATGGCTACACCTTC.

This clone was seen a few times. The DNA of the CDR3 is TGTGCCAGCAGGGCGGGGGGGACAGATACGCAGTATTTT. The encoded protein is CASRAGGTDTQYF. The V gene is TRBV2, the J gene TRBJ2-3; 9 bases match TRBD2. Per germline, CDR1 SNHLY and CDR2 FYNNEI. This CDR3 is 13 amino acids long. V lost 6 bases, J lost 3 bases, and 1 base stayed unmatched.